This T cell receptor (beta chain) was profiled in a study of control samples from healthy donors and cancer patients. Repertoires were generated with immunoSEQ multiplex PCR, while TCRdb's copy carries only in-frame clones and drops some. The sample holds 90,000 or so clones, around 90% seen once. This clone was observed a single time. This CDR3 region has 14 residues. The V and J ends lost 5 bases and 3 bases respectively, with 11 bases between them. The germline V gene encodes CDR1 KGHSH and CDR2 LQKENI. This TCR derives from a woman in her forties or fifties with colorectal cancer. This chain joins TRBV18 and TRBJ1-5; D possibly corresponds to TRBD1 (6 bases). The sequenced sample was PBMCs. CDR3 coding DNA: TGTGCCAGCTCATTACAGGGTTTCAATCAGCCCCAGCATTTT. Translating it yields CASSLQGFNQPQHF.